These 26 T cell receptor beta chains came from one sample sequenced in a study of cytomegalovirus exposure and HLA in healthy donors. The data were produced by immunoSEQ multiplex PCR, yet TCRdb's version contains in-frame clones alone and is incomplete. The data show 100,000 to 150,000 clones, roughly 89% seen once. The source material was PBMCs. These receptors came from a woman younger than 35 in good health and CMV-seronegative.

The V and J genes are TRBV5-1 and TRBJ1-2; 7 bases are a match to TRBD1. J lost 6 bases, V lost 4 bases, and 12 bases had no gene match. Germline V lookup: CDR1 SGHRS, CDR2 YFSETQ. CDR3 length: 15 residues. The CDR3 DNA sequence: TGCGCCAGCAGCCCCCGAGGAGTCAGGGGGGATGGCTACACCTTC. Its protein is CASSPRGVRGDGYTF.

DNA for the CDR3: TGTGCCACAGAGGGACTGGACTATGGCTACACCTTC. Its translation is CATEGLDYGYTF. The J gene is TRBJ1-2, the V gene TRBV6-1, with a possible D match to TRBD1 (5 bases). CDR1 and CDR2 (germline): MNHNS, SASEGT. Trimming cost V 10 bases and J 3 bases, with 12 bases left between them. This CDR3 has 12 amino acids.

J is TRBJ1-5 and V is TRBV10-3, with TRBD1 matching over 9 bases. Germline V lookup: CDR1 ENHRY, CDR2 SYGVKD. Germline trimming cut 8 bases from V and 7 bases from J; bases unmatched to any gene: 9. This CDR3 comprises 14 residues. CDR3 in amino acids: CAIGGTGHNQPQHF. CDR3 DNA: TGTGCCATCGGGGGGACAGGGCATAACCAGCCCCAGCATTTT.

The chain uses TRBV7-9 and TRBJ2-7, with TRBD2 as a possible D gene (5 bases). CDR1 is SEHNR and CDR2 is FQNEAQ in the germline V gene (reference sequence). The CDR3 has 12 residues. V was trimmed by 6 bases and J by 5 bases, leaving 11 bases between them. CDR3 sequence: CASSSRGHEQYF. DNA for the CDR3: TGTGCCAGCAGTTCCCGGGGTCACGAGCAGTACTTC.

This clone was detected once. The V call is TRBV5-4, the J call TRBJ2-5; perhaps TRBD2 as D (5 bases). V was cut by 2 bases and J by 1 base, with 9 bases left in between. Germline V gene data show CDR1 as SGHNT and CDR2 as YYREEE (reference sequence). The CDR3 sequence is 14 residues long. The CDR3 DNA sequence: TGTGCCAGCAGCTTTGATGGACTCCAAGAGACCCAGTACTTC. Amino acids: CASSFDGLQETQYF.

A single count supports this clone. The CDR3 bases are TGTGCCAGCAGACCCAGACTGCATAATAATTCACCCCTCCACTTT. Translating gives CASRPRLHNNSPLHF. The V gene is TRBV27, the J gene TRBJ1-6, with unresolved D. The CDR3 length is 15 residues. Germline-derived CDR1 and CDR2 are MNHEY and SMNVEV (reference sequence). V was clipped by 6 bases and J by 5 bases, with 14 bases between them.

The gene calls are TRBV28 and TRBJ1-5, with D tentatively TRBD1 (5 bases). This CDR3 comprises 15 residues. The germline V and J ends were trimmed by 9 bases and 4 bases, with 19 bases remaining between them. Per the germline V gene, CDR1 is MDHEN and CDR2 is SYDVKM. CDR3 region: CASRLGQGTNQPQHF. The CDR3, as DNA: TGTGCCAGTAGGCTGGGCCAGGGCACTAATCAGCCCCAGCATTTT.

The chain joins TRBV7-2 to TRBJ2-5, with TRBD2 matching over 13 bases. V shed 1 base, J shed 4 bases, and the junction held 6 bases outside the gene matches. This CDR3 comprises 17 residues. Germline CDR1 is SGHTA and CDR2 is FQGNSA. CDR3 DNA: TGTGCCAGCAGCTTAGGACTAGCGGGGGGTATTAGAGAGACCCAGTACTTC. It is translated as CASSLGLAGGIRETQYF.

The V and J genes are TRBV5-1 and TRBJ2-3; D not certain. CDR1 and CDR2 (germline): SGHRS, YFSETQ. The CDR3 runs 14 residues. Trimming left V 1 base short and J 2 bases short, with 8 bases between. This chain's CDR3 is CASSLFPNTDTQYF. The CDR3 region has the DNA TGCGCCAGCAGCTTGTTTCCCAACACAGATACGCAGTATTTT.

This clone was detected only a few times. V gene TRBV14 combines with J gene TRBJ2-7, with TRBD1 identical over 10 bases. Germline V gives CDR1 SGHDN, CDR2 FVKESK. The length of the CDR3 is 14 residues. V lost 8 bases to trimming and J lost 3 bases; unmatched junction nucleotides: 7. The CDR3 DNA is TGTGCCAGCTCCACCGGGACAGGGGACTACGAGCAGTACTTC. This translates into CASSTGTGDYEQYF.

Comments on this clone: One end of the junction varies from germline; a read error may be responsible. The V and J genes are TRBV7-9 and TRBJ1-1, with 7 bases that match TRBD1. Germline V gene lookup returns CDR1 SEHNR and CDR2 FQNEAQ (reference sequence). CDR3 length: 13 amino acids. The CDR3 DNA reads as TGTGCCAGCAGCTTGACAGGGAACTCTGAAGCTTTCTTT. It is translated as CASSLTGNSEAFF.

The rearrangement joins TRBV10-1 to TRBJ2-1; weak D call: TRBD1 (6 bases). CDR1 WNHNN and CDR2 SYGVQD come from the germline V gene (reference sequence). The CDR3 runs to 14 residues. V was pared by 3 bases and J by 4 bases, with 10 bases between. The CDR3 is CASSDGTLYNEQFF. CDR3 in DNA: TGCGCCAGCAGTGACGGGACACTATACAATGAGCAGTTCTTC.

The genes are TRBV13 and TRBJ2-7, with TRBD1 as a possible D gene (5 bases). This CDR3 region has 14 residues. Trimming left V 3 bases short and J 0 bases short, with 9 bases between. CDR1 and CDR2 from the germline V gene are PRHDT and FYEKMQ (reference sequence). The CDR3 spells CASSFQGSSYEQYF. The CDR3 DNA sequence: TGTGCCAGCAGCTTTCAGGGTAGCTCCTACGAGCAGTACTTC.

The chain carries TRBV6-1 and TRBJ1-6, with 7 bases matching TRBD1. Germline CDR1 is MNHNS and CDR2 is SASEGT. This CDR3 comprises 15 residues. V trimming: 8 bases; J trimming: 3 bases; junction bases outside the gene matches: 7. As DNA, the CDR3 is TGTGCCAGCGCCGGGACAGAAGACTATAATTCACCCCTCCACTTT. Protein sequence: CASAGTEDYNSPLHF.

The chain has TRBV6-5 and TRBJ2-5; perhaps TRBD2 as D (6 bases). The CDR3 runs 12 residues. Per the germline V gene, CDR1 is MNHEY and CDR2 is SVGAGI. V lost 7 bases and J 5 bases, leaving 11 bases between the germline ends. The CDR3 bases are TGTGCCAGCATGGGGGGATCGGAGACCCAGTACTTC. It encodes CASMGGSETQYF.

The chain recombines TRBV27 with TRBJ2-1, with TRBD1 matching over 7 bases. This CDR3 spans 17 amino acids. J lost 4 bases, V lost 1 base, and 10 bases had no gene match. Germline loops: CDR1 MNHEY, CDR2 SMNVEV (reference sequence). CDR3 DNA sequence: TGTGCCAGCAGTTTATATTTCATCGGGACAGAGTACAATGAGCAGTTCTTC. Translated, it gives CASSLYFIGTEYNEQFF.

The chain carries TRBV6-1 and TRBJ2-3; TRBD1 agrees at 7 bases. Losses at the gene ends were 3 bases for V and 2 bases for J; bases not matched to a gene: 17. The CDR3 sequence is 19 residues long. Germline CDR1 is MNHNS and CDR2 is SASEGT. CDR3 sequence (DNA): TGTGCCAGCAGTGACACACTTTGGAACAACAGGGGATTCACAGATACGCAGTATTTT. This translates into CASSDTLWNNRGFTDTQYF.

This chain links TRBV30 with TRBJ2-1, with TRBD2 matching over 11 bases. CDR1 is GTSNPN, CDR2 SVGIG, per germline (reference sequence). Trimming cost V 4 bases and J 2 bases; bases outside gene matches: 7. CDR3 length: 16 amino acids. CDR3 bases: TGTGCCTGGAACCATGGACTAGCGGGTACCTACAATGAGCAGTTCTTC. Translated, it gives CAWNHGLAGTYNEQFF.

The rearrangement links TRBV6-5 to TRBJ1-2; D is perhaps TRBD1 (5 bases). In germline, CDR1 is MNHEY, CDR2 SVGAGI. The CDR3 covers 15 residues. V was clipped by 4 bases and J by 2 bases, with 14 bases between them. In DNA, the CDR3 is TGTGCCAGCAGTTTATGGACACATAAGAACTATGGCTACACCTTC. Its translation: CASSLWTHKNYGYTF.

This rearrangement joins TRBV5-1 to TRBJ2-5; D is unresolved. CDR1 and CDR2 (germline): SGHRS, YFSETQ. CDR3 length: 14 residues. Between the trimmed V and J ends, which lost 0 bases and 1 base, there was a span of 7 bases. DNA of the CDR3: TGCGCCAGCAGCTTGGTCCCAGGCCAAGAGACCCAGTACTTC. Amino acids: CASSLVPGQETQYF.

This clone was recorded only once. V gene TRBV7-8 combines with J gene TRBJ2-7, with a possible D match to TRBD1 (6 bases). This CDR3 spans 13 amino acids. With 1 base removed from V and 10 bases from J, the gap between germline ends came to 14 bases. Germline V gene lookup returns CDR1 SGHVS and CDR2 FQNEAQ. The chain's CDR3 is CASSLEQGFDQYF. The CDR3 region has the DNA TGTGCCAGCAGCTTAGAACAGGGATTCGACCAGTACTTC. The full variable domain, its missing parts supplied by reference TRBV7-8 and TRBJ2-7, is GAGVSQSPRYKVAKRGQDVALRCDPISGHVSLFWYQQALGQGPEFLTYFQNEAQLDKSGLPSDRFFAERPEGSVSTLKIQRTQQEDSAVYLCASSLEQGFDQYFGPGTRLTVT.

This chain uses TRBV2 with TRBJ2-1; 8 bases map to TRBD1. This CDR3 contains 14 residues. CDR1 and CDR2 (germline): SNHLY, FYNNEI. V was pared by 6 bases and J by 4 bases, with 5 bases of the junction left unmatched. CDR3 DNA: TGTGCCAGCAGCCGGGACAGGCCGTACAATGAGCAGTTCTTC. It codes for CASSRDRPYNEQFF.

The V and J genes are TRBV5-1 and TRBJ2-1; TRBD2 aligns across 9 bases. This CDR3 region has 16 residues. The J segment lost 4 bases and the V segment lost 4 bases, leaving 9 bases of the junction unmatched. CDR1 is SGHRS, CDR2 YFSETQ, per germline. This CDR3 reads CASSATSGGTYNEQFF. The CDR3 nucleotides are TGCGCCAGCAGCGCGACTAGCGGAGGGACATACAATGAGCAGTTCTTC.

CDR3 DNA sequence: TGTGCCTGGACCCCGGGTTACGAGCAGTACTTC. Translated: CAWTPGYEQYF. The chain joins TRBV30 to TRBJ2-7; D gene ambiguous. The length of the CDR3 is 11 residues. V gave up 4 bases and J gave up 4 bases, with 8 bases separating them. Germline V CDR1 and CDR2: GTSNPN, SVGIG (reference sequence).

V usage is TRBV28 and J usage is TRBJ2-3, with TRBD2 matching over 7 bases. CDR3 length: 13 amino acids. The germline gives CDR1 MDHEN, CDR2 SYDVKM. V lost 5 bases and J lost 1; bases outside the gene matches: 0. Here the CDR3 reads CASSLAGTDTQYF. CDR3 in DNA: TGTGCCAGCAGTCTAGCGGGCACAGATACGCAGTATTTT. Combining the CDR3 with reference TRBV28 and TRBJ2-3 gives the whole variable domain DVKVTQSSRYLVKRTGEKVFLECVQDMDHENMFWYRQDPGLGLRLIYFSYDVKMKEKGDIPEGYSVSREKKERFSLILESASTNQTSMYLCASSLAGTDTQYFGPGTRLTVL.

The genes are TRBV27 and TRBJ2-3; a weak D match, TRBD2 (5 bases). The germline gives CDR1 MNHEY, CDR2 SMNVEV (reference sequence). This CDR3 spans 12 amino acids. V was shortened by 3 bases and J by 5 bases, with 6 bases between the two germline ends. CDR3 in DNA: TGTGCCAGCAGTTTTGGGAGAGATACGCAGTATTTT. It is translated as CASSFGRDTQYF.